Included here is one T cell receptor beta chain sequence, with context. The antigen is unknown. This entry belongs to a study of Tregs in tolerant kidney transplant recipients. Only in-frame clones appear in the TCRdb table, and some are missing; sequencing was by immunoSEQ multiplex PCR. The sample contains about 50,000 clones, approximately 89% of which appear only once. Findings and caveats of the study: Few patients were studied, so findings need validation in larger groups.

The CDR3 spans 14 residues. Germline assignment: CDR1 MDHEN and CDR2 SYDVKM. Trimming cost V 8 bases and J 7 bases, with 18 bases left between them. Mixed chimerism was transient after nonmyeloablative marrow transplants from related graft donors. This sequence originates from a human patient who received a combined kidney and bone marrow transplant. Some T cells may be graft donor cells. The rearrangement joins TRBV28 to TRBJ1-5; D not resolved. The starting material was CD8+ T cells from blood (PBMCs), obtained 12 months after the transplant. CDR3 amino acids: CASLNVPTEQPQHF. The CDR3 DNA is TGTGCCAGCCTAAATGTACCTACAGAACAGCCCCAGCATTTT.